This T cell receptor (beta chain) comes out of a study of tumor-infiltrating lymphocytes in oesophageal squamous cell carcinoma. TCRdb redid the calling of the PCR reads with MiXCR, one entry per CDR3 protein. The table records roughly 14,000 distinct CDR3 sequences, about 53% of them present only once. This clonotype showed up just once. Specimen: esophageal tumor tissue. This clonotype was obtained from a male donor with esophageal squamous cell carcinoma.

CDR3 coding DNA: TGCGCCAGCAGTGAGGCGGGAGGCACAGATACGCAGTATTTT. It encodes CASSEAGGTDTQYF. The J gene is TRBJ2-3, the V gene TRBV10-2; the match to TRBD2 covers 7 bases. Germline CDR1 reads WSHSY; CDR2 reads SAAADI. The CDR3 is 14 amino acids. The V segment lost 2 bases and the J segment 1 base; nucleotides outside the gene matches: 0.